The 11 T cell receptor beta chains listed next were all sequenced from one sample in a study of T cell responses to AZD1222 COVID-19 vaccine. This table comes from immunoSEQ multiplex PCR, and its TCRdb copy is limited to in-frame clones, with some not included. The sample records approximately 190,000 clones, roughly 90% being singletons. Sequencing was performed on peripheral blood, taken on day 0 of AZD1222 vaccination. The receptor set was obtained from an adult in good health.

The V call is TRBV6-5, the J call TRBJ2-1; D not resolved. CDR1 and CDR2 (germline): MNHEY, SVGAGI. The CDR3 loop spans 14 amino acids. Trimming removed 5 bases at V and 4 bases at J, with 12 bases between. CDR3 coding DNA: TGTGCCAGCAGTAAGGAGCGTAGGTACAATGAGCAGTTCTTC. This translates into CASSKERRYNEQFF.

CDR3 coding DNA: TGTGCCAGCAGCTTAGGGGAGATCGGCTATGGCTACACCTTC. Translation: CASSLGEIGYGYTF. The chain employs TRBV7-2 and TRBJ1-2, with D uncertain. The CDR3 is made up of 14 amino acids. CDR1 and CDR2 from the germline V gene are SGHTA and FQGNSA. The V gene lost 1 base and the J gene lost 4 bases, with 10 bases spanning the gap.

This clone was observed a handful of times. The chain is built from TRBV9 and TRBJ2-1, with unresolved D. V shed 3 bases and J shed 7 bases, with 11 bases lying between them. CDR1 is SGDLS and CDR2 is YYNGEE in the germline V gene. This CDR3 spans 13 amino acids. The CDR3 is CASSASELNEQFF. In nucleotides, the CDR3 is TGTGCCAGCAGCGCCTCGGAGCTGAATGAGCAGTTCTTC.

This chain links TRBV27 with TRBJ2-7; perhaps TRBD1 as D (6 bases). CDR3 size: 13 residues. V lost 8 bases and J 3 bases, leaving 14 bases between the germline ends. Germline V gene lookup returns CDR1 MNHEY and CDR2 SMNVEV (reference sequence). The CDR3 reads CASWDIGDYEQYF. In DNA, the CDR3 is TGTGCCAGCTGGGACATTGGGGACTACGAGCAGTACTTC.

V and J are TRBV7-8 and TRBJ2-7, with D possibly TRBD1 on 6 matching bases. Trimming cost V 5 bases and J 5 bases, with 13 bases left between them. Germline CDR1 and CDR2: SGHVS and FQNEAQ. The length of the CDR3 is 13 residues. The CDR3 sequence is CASSEHTGNEQYF. CDR3 DNA: TGTGCCAGCAGCGAACACACAGGGAACGAGCAGTACTTC.

The V call is TRBV27, the J call TRBJ1-2; a possible D gene is TRBD1 (6 bases). V gave up 3 bases and J gave up 8 bases, with 10 bases separating them. Looked up from germline, CDR1 is MNHEY and CDR2 is SMNVEV (reference sequence). The CDR3 sequence is 12 residues long. CDR3 bases: TGTGCCAGCAGTTTCCCGGGGGCCGGCTACACCTTC. Protein product: CASSFPGAGYTF.

The gene calls are TRBV3-1 (or the pseudogene TRBV3-2) and TRBJ1-3; TRBD1 matches 7 bases. Germline CDR1 LGHDT, CDR2 YNNKEL (reference sequence). The V segment lost 4 bases and the J segment 0 bases; nucleotides outside the gene matches: 3. This CDR3 is 15 amino acids long. CDR3 nucleotides: TGTGCCAGCAGCCCGGGACAGTTCTCTGGAAACACCATATATTTT. It codes for CASSPGQFSGNTIYF.

This chain links TRBV6-1 with TRBJ2-2; D not resolved. Trimming cost V 0 bases and J 11 bases, with 16 bases left between them. The germline V gene has CDR1 MNHNS and CDR2 SASEGT. The CDR3 is 15 amino acids. The CDR3 sequence: CASSEAHWGTVELFF. CDR3 coding DNA: TGTGCCAGCAGTGAAGCGCACTGGGGTACCGTCGAGCTGTTTTTT.

The chain carries TRBV4-2 and TRBJ2-7; weak D call: TRBD1 (5 bases). Germline V CDR1 and CDR2: LGHNA, YNFKEQ. This CDR3 contains 14 residues. Trimming left V 4 bases short and J 4 bases short, with 14 bases between. The CDR3: CASSPPQRQYEQYF. The CDR3 bases are TGTGCCAGCAGCCCCCCCCAGAGACAGTACGAGCAGTACTTC.

This sequence joins TRBV19 and TRBJ1-2; 9 nucleotides align to TRBD1. The CDR3 consists of 16 residues. The germline V gene has CDR1 LNHDA and CDR2 SQIVND (reference sequence). V lost 6 bases to trimming and J lost 3 bases; unmatched junction nucleotides: 11. The DNA for the CDR3 is TGTGCCAGTAGCAACTACCGGGACAGGGAATACTATGGCTACACCTTC. As protein: CASSNYRDREYYGYTF.

The chain has TRBV27 and TRBJ2-2; the D gene is possibly TRBD2 (6 bases). V lost 4 bases to trimming and J lost 4 bases, with 10 bases between them. CDR3 size: 14 residues. Per the germline V gene, CDR1 is MNHEY and CDR2 is SMNVEV (reference sequence). The CDR3 DNA sequence: TGTGCCAGCAGTTCCCGGGGGTTCACCGGGGAGCTGTTTTTT. Its translation is CASSSRGFTGELFF.